These 8 T cell receptor beta chains were sequenced from one sample in a study of metastatic and nonmetastatic thyroid tumors. Thyroid surgery was preceded by no treatment in any patient. From the PCR reads, TCRdb re-called clones with MiXCR. The table includes tens of thousands of clones, roughly 15% detected once. The sample consisted of tumor tissue. All receptors derive from a female donor with papillary thyroid cancer or a benign thyroid nodule (not recorded which). Some clones in this sample may be carry-over from other donors' samples.

This clone was found many times. The sample contains more than one DNA sequence encoding this CDR3. The chain links TRBV12-3 or TRBV12-4 to TRBJ1-1; D not certain. The CDR3 extends over 13 amino acids. Trimming removed 5 bases at V and 2 bases at J, with 9 bases between. CDR3 bases: TGTGCCAGCAGTGCAAGCACCAACACTGAAGCTTTCTTT. Translation gives CASSASTNTEAFF.

This sequence joins TRBV20-1 and TRBJ2-7, with D unresolved. The CDR3 loop spans 15 amino acids. Trimming stripped 3 bases from V and 2 bases from J, with 17 bases between. Germline V gene sequence: CDR1 DFQATT, CDR2 SNEGSKA (reference sequence). The CDR3 nucleotides read TGCAGTGCTAGTCCGGTCCCTGTGTCGGCCTACGAGCAGTACTTC. This sequence encodes CSASPVPVSAYEQYF.

This clone was seen repeatedly, ten times or more. The chain recombines TRBV20-1 with TRBJ2-5; D may be TRBD2 (5 bases). CDR3 length equals 13 residues. Germline lookup yields CDR1 DFQATT and CDR2 SNEGSKA (reference sequence). The V end was cut by 2 bases, the J end by 4 bases, with 11 bases between. CDR3 nucleotides: TGCAGTGCTAGAAGTTCGGCGGGAGAGACCCAGTACTTC. Translated: CSARSSAGETQYF.

This clone was recorded many times. The J gene is TRBJ1-2, the V gene TRBV20-1; 7 positions agree with TRBD1. This CDR3 contains 14 residues. The V gene's germline CDR1 is DFQATT and CDR2 SNEGSKA (reference sequence). Trimming at V came to 2 bases and at J to 4 bases, leaving 7 bases not matched to a gene. The CDR3 nucleotides are TGCAGTGCTAGAATGAACAGGGGAATCTATGGCTACACCTTC. This codes for CSARMNRGIYGYTF.

V gene TRBV20-1 combines with J gene TRBJ2-1; D remains ambiguous. The V gene's germline CDR1 is DFQATT and CDR2 SNEGSKA (reference sequence). CDR3 size: 14 residues. V was trimmed by 8 bases and J by 2 bases, leaving 16 bases between them. For the CDR3, the DNA is TGCAGTACTAAGGGCCCCCCCACCTACAATGAGCAGTTCTTC. Its translation: CSTKGPPTYNEQFF.

The CDR3 is CASSLGPIQPQHF. The CDR3, as DNA: TGCGCCAGCAGCTTGGGCCCGATCCAGCCCCAGCATTTT. The genes are TRBV5-1 and TRBJ1-5; no definite D call. The germline V gene encodes CDR1 SGHRS and CDR2 YFSETQ. Trimming removed 0 bases from V and 7 bases from J, with 8 bases in between. CDR3 length: 13 residues.

The table lists this clone with many counts. The chain uses TRBV10-2 and TRBJ2-3; D not resolved. Looked up from germline, CDR1 is WSHSY and CDR2 is SAAADI. V lost 6 bases, J lost 0 bases, and 13 bases lay in between. The CDR3 sequence is 15 residues long. In nucleotides, the CDR3 is TGCGCCAGCAGCCCCACTACCCCAAGCACAGATACGCAGTATTTT. Translation gives CASSPTTPSTDTQYF.

At least ten counts were recorded for this clone. The genes are TRBV6-1 and TRBJ2-7; D not resolved. Trimming cost V 6 bases and J 3 bases, with 15 bases left between them. CDR3 length equals 14 residues. Germline loops: CDR1 MNHNS, CDR2 SASEGT. As DNA, the CDR3 is TGTGCCAGCAGCCCTGAAGGGAAATACTACGAGCAGTACTTC. Translated: CASSPEGKYYEQYF.